This is a list of T cell receptor beta chains from one sample in a study of blood T cell repertoires in COVID-19. The repertoire was sequenced with immunoSEQ multiplex PCR; TCRdb's copy has only in-frame clones and lacks some. Here the sample spans about 59,000 clones, approximately 80% being singletons. Sequencing was performed on peripheral blood. Receptors were obtained from a woman aged 80 or over with acute or convalescent COVID-19. CDR3s include the opening cysteine and the closing phenylalanine or tryptophan. Each record gives: V gene, J gene, D gene, clone size, CDR3 DNA, CDR3 protein. A D gene is named only where the DNA matches it firmly. Only some rows state a clone size, as once, few, many or a class for expanded clones.

TRBV9	TRBJ1-5	NA	few	TGTGCCAGCAGCTCAGGCGATGATAGCAATCAGCCCCAGCATTTT	CASSSGDDSNQPQHF
TRBV27	TRBJ2-1	NA	NA	TGTGCCAGCAGGGGGGGGGCCGGGAGGTCCTACAATGAGCAGTTCTTC	CASRGGAGRSYNEQFF
TRBV3-1/TRBV3-2	TRBJ2-5	TRBD2	NA	TGTGCCAGCAGCTTTCGACTAGCGGGGGGGCCGGGAGAGACCCAGTACTTC	CASSFRLAGGPGETQYF
TRBV2	TRBJ1-5	NA	once	TGTGCCAGCAACCTCCGAGGCAATCAGCCCCAGCATTTT	CASNLRGNQPQHF
TRBV27	TRBJ2-7	TRBD2	NA	TGTGCCAGCACCCCAGCGGGACCCTCCTACGAGCAGTACTTC	CASTPAGPSYEQYF
TRBV30	TRBJ1-5	NA	NA	TGTGCCTGGAGTGTACAGGGTAGGCAGCCCCAGCATTTT	CAWSVQGRQPQHF
TRBV9	TRBJ2-1	TRBD2	NA	TGTGCCAGCAGCGTAGTATCTTGGACTAGCGGGAGGTCATACAATGAGCAGTTCTTC	CASSVVSWTSGRSYNEQFF
TRBV7-3	TRBJ1-1	TRBD1	NA	TGTGCCAGCAGCCCCTCGGACAGGTCTGAAGCTTTCTTT	CASSPSDRSEAFF
TRBV11-2	TRBJ1-2	NA	NA	TGTGCCAGCAGTCGGGGGACTCTCTTCTATGGCTACACCTTC	CASSRGTLFYGYTF
TRBV7-8	TRBJ1-2	NA	NA	TGTGCCAGCAGCTTAGCGCAGACTAGGGGAGGGAGCTATGGCTACACCTTC	CASSLAQTRGGSYGYTF
TRBV27	TRBJ1-5	TRBD1	NA	TGTGCCAGCAGGCCGACAGGGAGTCAGCCCCAGCATTTT	CASRPTGSQPQHF
TRBV3-1/TRBV3-2	TRBJ1-2	NA	NA	TGTGCCAGCAGCCAAGATGGACTCGATGGCTACACCTTC	CASSQDGLDGYTF
TRBV7-7	TRBJ2-1	NA	once	TGTGCCAGCAGCCTACTATGGGAGGTATCCTACAATGAGCAGTTCTTC	CASSLLWEVSYNEQFF
TRBV6-5	TRBJ2-1	NA	NA	TGTGCCAGCACCTCTTTAGCGGACTCCTACAATGAGCAGTTCTTC	CASTSLADSYNEQFF
TRBV19	TRBJ2-4	TRBD1	once	TGTGCCAGTAGTATCATAGGACAGGGTGGGGACATTCAGTACTTC	CASSIIGQGGDIQYF
TRBV12-3/TRBV12-4	TRBJ1-1	NA	NA	TGTGCCAGCAGTTCCAGGGATCTGGGGGCTTTCTTT	CASSSRDLGAFF
TRBV7-2	TRBJ2-1	NA	NA	TGTGCCAGCAGCTTAGCCTCCGGAAATACCGGGGAGCAGTTCTTC	CASSLASGNTGEQFF
TRBV7-7	TRBJ1-5	TRBD1	NA	TGTGCCAGCAGCTTAGAACAGGGGGTGGTTGAGCCCCAGCATTTT	CASSLEQGVVEPQHF
TRBV19	TRBJ2-5	TRBD1	NA	TGTGCCAGTAGTGTAACAGGGGGCGGGGAGACCCAGTACTTC	CASSVTGGGETQYF
TRBV10-2	TRBJ2-1	TRBD2	NA	TGCGCCAGCGCCCGGGACTACAACAATGAGCAGTTCTTC	CASARDYNNEQFF
TRBV7-2	TRBJ2-5	TRBD1	NA	TGTGCCAGCAGCTTAAGGGGGCGTTCGGAGACCCAGTACTTC	CASSLRGRSETQYF
TRBV30	TRBJ1-6	NA	NA	TGTGCCTGGAGTGCTCAGGGAAATTCACCCCTCCACTTT	CAWSAQGNSPLHF
TRBV7-9	TRBJ2-7	NA	NA	TGTGCCAGCAGCCAGATCAGGGGCGACGAGCAGTACTTC	CASSQIRGDEQYF
TRBV18	TRBJ2-3	TRBD2	NA	TGTGCCAGCTCGTTACTAGCGGGAGCATCAGATACGCAGTATTTT	CASSLLAGASDTQYF
TRBV9	TRBJ2-1	TRBD2	NA	TGTGCCAGCAGCGCTAGCGGGAGGGTCTACAATGAGCAGTTCTTC	CASSASGRVYNEQFF
TRBV28	TRBJ2-1	TRBD2	NA	TGTGCCAGCAGCACTAGCGGGAGGAGGTATGAGCAGTTCTTC	CASSTSGRRYEQFF
TRBV4-2	TRBJ2-5	TRBD2	NA	TGTGCCAGCAGCCAAGGTGCTAGCGGGGGTTGGGTTCAAGAGACCCAGTACTTC	CASSQGASGGWVQETQYF
TRBV2	TRBJ1-6	NA	NA	TGTGCCAGCGGACAGAGGAATTCACCCCTCCACTTT	CASGQRNSPLHF
TRBV10-1	TRBJ2-7	TRBD2	NA	TGCGCCAGCAGCCCCGGGGGGACTAGCCGCTACGAGCAGTACTTC	CASSPGGTSRYEQYF
TRBV5-1	TRBJ1-6	TRBD1	few	TGCGCCAGCAGCAGGGACAGGGGATCACCCCTCCACTTT	CASSRDRGSPLHF
TRBV7-2	TRBJ2-7	NA	once	TGTGCCAGCAGCAGCACTAGGCTACGAGAGCAGTACTTC	CASSSTRLREQYF
TRBV19	TRBJ2-2	NA	NA	TGTGCCAGTAGACCCGACAGGACCGGGGAGCTGTTTTTT	CASRPDRTGELFF
TRBV10-1	TRBJ2-2	NA	NA	TGCGCCAGCGGGCGGGCCGGGGAGCTGTTTTTT	CASGRAGELFF
TRBV27	TRBJ2-7	NA	NA	TGTGCCAGTCGTGGGGGGTACGAGCAGTACTTC	CASRGGYEQYF
TRBV30	TRBJ1-5	NA	NA	TGTGCCTGGAGGTACAGGAATAGCAATCAGCCCCAGCATTTT	CAWRYRNSNQPQHF
TRBV7-2	TRBJ2-6	TRBD1	NA	TGTGCCAGCAGCCTATCAGGTGGCAGGGGGCTTGCTGGGGCCAACGTCCTGACTTTC	CASSLSGGRGLAGANVLTF
TRBV7-8	TRBJ2-7	NA	NA	TGTGCCAGCAGCCTCCCTGGGGGGTACGAGCAGTACTTC	CASSLPGGYEQYF
TRBV7-2	TRBJ2-7	NA	few	TGTGCCAGCAGCTTAGCGCTTAACAGCTACGAGCAGTACTTC	CASSLALNSYEQYF
TRBV6-5	TRBJ2-2	NA	NA	TGTGCCAGCAGTTATACTCAGGGGTTGGGGGAGCTGTTTTTT	CASSYTQGLGELFF
TRBV24-1	TRBJ2-7	NA	NA	TGTGCCACCAGTGACGGCTACGAGCAGTACTTC	CATSDGYEQYF
TRBV7-9	TRBJ2-5	TRBD1	NA	TGTGCCAGCAGCTTAGAGGGACAGGGGGCGCCCCGAGAGACCCAGTACTTC	CASSLEGQGAPRETQYF
TRBV19	TRBJ2-7	TRBD1	few	TGTGCCAGTAGTAGTGGTTCAAGCAACAGGGGCGAGCAGTACTTC	CASSSGSSNRGEQYF
TRBV4-3	TRBJ2-1	TRBD2	NA	TGCGCCAGCAGCCAAGCTTCCCCCTGGAGCGGGGGGAACAATGAGCAGTTCTTC	CASSQASPWSGGNNEQFF
TRBV28	TRBJ1-1	NA	NA	TGTGCCAGCAGGGTATTGAGCGCTGAAGCTTTCTTT	CASRVLSAEAFF
TRBV11-2	TRBJ2-2	NA	NA	TGTGCCAGCAGCTTAGTACTGCGTTGGGAGCTGTTTTTT	CASSLVLRWELFF
TRBV6-1	TRBJ2-7	TRBD2	NA	TGTGCCAGCTATCTAGCGGGAGGTTGGTACGAGCAGTACTTC	CASYLAGGWYEQYF
TRBV9	TRBJ2-7	TRBD1	NA	TGTGCCAGCAGCCAACAGGGGGGCGCCTACGAGCAGTACTTC	CASSQQGGAYEQYF
TRBV19	TRBJ2-1	TRBD2	NA	TGTGCCAGTAGTACCGATAAGCGGGGGAGTAATGAGCAGTTCTTC	CASSTDKRGSNEQFF
TRBV2	TRBJ2-7	TRBD1	medium-sized	TGTGCCAGCAAGGGCGACAGGGGACCCTACGAGCAGTACTTC	CASKGDRGPYEQYF
TRBV30	TRBJ2-1	NA	NA	TGTGCCTGGACGGAGACCTACAATGAGCAGTTCTTC	CAWTETYNEQFF
TRBV7-2	TRBJ1-1	NA	NA	TGTGCCAGCAGCTTCTCCTACTTCCCCCGGGACACTGAAGCTTTCTTT	CASSFSYFPRDTEAFF
TRBV18	TRBJ2-1	NA	NA	TGTGCCAGCTCAGACAAATTTCGAGAGCAGTTCTTC	CASSDKFREQFF